This T cell receptor beta chain came from a study of OX40 agonist ivuxolimab in advanced cancers. At the level of the whole study: Ivuxolimab, which targeted the costimulatory receptor OX40 (CD134), was an agonistic, fully human IgG2 monoclonal antibody. A male proportion of around 80% and a mean age of around 60 years, ranging from about 23 to 79, were recorded for the dose-escalation cohort. The purpose of peripheral TCRbeta sequencing was to test whether ivuxolimab changed TCR sequence diversity and led to clonal T-cell expansion. Partial responses occurred in three dose-escalation patients, of whom one had hepatocellular carcinoma and two had cutaneous melanoma. Patients were allowed to have had prior anti-PD-1, anti-PD-L1 or anti-CTLA-4 therapy, and approximately 40% of the dose-escalation patients had previously received checkpoint inhibitors. Of the roughly 51 patients in dose escalation, some 20 had hepatocellular carcinoma, about 15 had melanoma, 9 had renal cell carcinoma and 9 had head and neck cancer. The paper reports the monotherapy dose-escalation portion (N of about 50 patients) of the phase I ivuxolimab trial. Intravenous ivuxolimab was administered to patients every 2 weeks at six dose levels: 0.01, 0.1, 0.3, 1.5, 3 and 10 mg/kg. General conclusions and limits of the study: On average, CD8+ T cells showed more expanded clones than CD4+ T cells after ivuxolimab. Low levels of normalized T-cell clonal expansion were also seen in some nonresponding patients. At doses of 0.1 to 3.0 mg/kg, clonal expansion of both CD4+ and CD8+ blood T cells was observed from baseline to week 6. The antigen specificity of the clonally expanded peripheral T cells was not determined. In the 0.1-3.0 mg/kg groups, partial responders were among the patients with the lowest normalized peripheral clonal expansion, particularly in CD8+ T cells.

The trial excluded patients who had a history of autoimmune disease or were on systemic immunosuppression. Peripheral blood for TCR sequencing was drawn from every dose cohort at baseline, at cycle 4 day 1 and at cycle 7 day 1. Samples came from an open-label, multicenter, first-in-human phase I dose-escalation trial of ivuxolimab. Adults with locally advanced or metastatic melanoma, renal cell carcinoma, hepatocellular carcinoma or head and neck squamous cell carcinoma were enrolled in the trial. Before TCR sequencing, CD4+ and CD8+ T cells were separately sorted from peripheral blood. V loses 6 bases at its end and J loses 1 base; junction bases beyond the gene matches: 7. CDR1 LGHNT and CDR2 FRNRAP are derived from the germline V gene. The CDR3 spans 15 residues, from the cysteine through the phenylalanine. The sequence is cut down to CDR3 DNA, 45 bases in frame from base 1. Of note for this clone: The specificity of this receptor is unknown. Base qualities were left out, and no much larger clone turns up one base away.

For sequencing of the TCRbeta CDR3 region, genomic DNA was extracted from the sorted cells. TCRbeta CDR3 regions were sequenced using the immunoSEQ Assay. TCRdb took this table from immuneACCESS and kept in-frame rearrangements with V and J called. Such tables lack part of the clones; where checked against another copy, unresolved V genes explain under half of the gap, and the rest is unexplained. This sample is represented by about 59,000 clones; approximately 90% of them were singletons. The ten largest make up 10% to 15% of the sample. The source is an adult with an advanced solid tumor such as melanoma, head and neck, liver or kidney cancer. The receptor chain draws on TRBV12-5 and TRBJ2-3, with 7 bases aligning to TRBD2. The input for sequencing was CD4+ or CD8+ T cells sorted from blood, taken in a trial of the OX40 agonist ivuxolimab. This receptor has the CDR3 CASGRWAGGTDTQYF. The DNA reads TGTGCTAGTGGGAGATGGGCGGGGGGCACAGATACGCAGTATTTT.